What follows are 11 T cell receptor beta chains derived from one specimen sequenced in a study of radiation and T cells in renal cell carcinoma (TCRdb year 2020). The meaning of the sample's time point label: tumor resected at nephrectomy. Sample treatment or condition, as interpreted from the label and publication: 15 Gy SBRT to primary tumor, nephrectomy 4 weeks later. Libraries were built with the immunoSEQ multiplex PCR assay. Imported from immuneACCESS, the table was reduced by TCRdb to in-frame sequences with V and J called. These copies leave out some clones; in studies compared against another copy, an unresolved V gene accounts for under half, and the cause of the remainder is not known. The sample table records roughly 9,000 clones; 50% to 70% of these occur just once. 15% to 20% of the sample is in the top ten clones. Sequencing was performed on tumor tissue, taken from a patient whose treatment included radiotherapy and nephrectomy. These TCRs come from a woman aged 45-65 years with renal cell carcinoma.

This clone was picked up a small number of times. The rearrangement joins TRBV21-1 to TRBJ1-1; the table's D call, TRBD1, has no DNA check behind it. TRBV21-1 is marked as a pseudogene. There are 17 residues in the CDR3. CDR3 loop: CASSKRGTGGEDTEAFF. The CDR3 DNA sequence: TGTGCCAGCAGCAAAAGGGGGACAGGGGGCGAGGACACTGAAGCTTTCTTT.

This clone is a singleton in its sample. CDR3 sequence (DNA): TGTGCCAGCAGGAAGACAGTGGGGCAAGAGACCCAGTACTTC. Translation: CASRKTVGQETQYF. The rearrangement uses TRBV6-4 and TRBJ2-5; perhaps TRBD1 as D (5 bases). Trimming shortened V by 6 bases and J by 2 bases, and 13 bases separated the two germline ends. The CDR3 length is 14 residues. The germline V gene encodes CDR1 MRHNA and CDR2 SNTAGT.

This clone occurred a few times. The V gene is TRBV4-2, the J gene TRBJ2-1; D is unresolved. This CDR3 spans 12 amino acids. Trimming stripped 5 bases from V and 5 bases from J, with 7 bases between. Germline CDR1 reads LGHNA; CDR2 reads YNFKEQ. CDR3 sequence: CASSLVDNEQFF. In DNA, the CDR3 is TGTGCCAGCAGCTTGGTCGACAATGAGCAGTTCTTC.

V is TRBV11-2 and J is TRBJ2-2; the D gene is possibly TRBD1 (6 bases). Trimming stripped 3 bases from V and 5 bases from J, with 13 bases between. The CDR3 loop spans 15 amino acids. Germline lookup yields CDR1 SGHAT and CDR2 FQNNGV. CDR3 DNA: TGTGCCAGCAGCTTTTCACAGGGAAATACCGGGGAGCTGTTTTTT. Its protein product is CASSFSQGNTGELFF.

The J gene is TRBJ2-5, the V gene TRBV28; possibly TRBD2 for D (6 bases). V lost 4 bases and J 0 bases, leaving 15 bases between the germline ends. The germline V gene encodes CDR1 MDHEN and CDR2 SYDVKM. The CDR3 length is 16 residues. The CDR3 DNA sequence: TGTGCCAGCAGTTCCGGATCTAGCGTGTACCAAGAGACCCAGTACTTC. Translated: CASSSGSSVYQETQYF.

This sequence joins TRBV21-1 and TRBJ2-7; the DNA was not used to check the table's D call, TRBD1. TRBV21-1 is noted as a pseudogene. There are 16 residues in the CDR3. CDR3 in DNA: TGTGCCAGCAGCCAAAAATCCCGGACAGGGGCCTACGAGCAGTACTTC. It encodes CASSQKSRTGAYEQYF.

The J gene is TRBJ2-7, the V gene TRBV5-4; the D gene is possibly TRBD1 (7 bases). CDR3 length: 15 amino acids. Between the trimmed V and J ends, which lost 4 bases and 4 bases, there was a span of 18 bases. CDR1 and CDR2 (germline): SGHNT, YYREEE (reference sequence). In nucleotides, the CDR3 is TGTGCCAGCAGCCCCACGGGGGACAGTCGATACGAGCAGTACTTC. Translated, it gives CASSPTGDSRYEQYF.

The chain carries TRBV7-8 and TRBJ1-5, with TRBD1 identical over 8 bases. Germline lookup yields CDR1 SGHVS and CDR2 FQNEAQ. This CDR3 is 16 amino acids long. V was clipped by 3 bases and J by 3 bases; unmatched bases: 7. CDR3 sequence (DNA): TGTGCCAGCAGCTTGTCCGACAGGGGCCTCAATCAGCCCCAGCATTTT. Encoded protein: CASSLSDRGLNQPQHF.

The chain has TRBV6-4 and TRBJ1-5; TRBD1 matches 7 bases. The germline V gene encodes CDR1 MRHNA and CDR2 SNTAGT. The CDR3 is 15 residues long. Losses at the gene ends were 0 bases for V and 4 bases for J; bases not matched to a gene: 3. For the CDR3, the DNA is TGTGCCAGCAGTGACTCGGCAGGGGGGAATCAGCCCCAGCATTTT. Translated: CASSDSAGGNQPQHF.

V is TRBV4-3 and J is TRBJ2-3; 11 bases match TRBD1. The ends lost 3 bases at V and 3 bases at J; junction bases unmatched: 11. From germline, CDR1 is LGHNA and CDR2 YSLEER. This CDR3 has 18 amino acids. Here the CDR3 reads CASSHFKDRGQWTDTQYF. CDR3 bases: TGCGCCAGCAGCCATTTCAAGGACAGGGGGCAGTGGACAGATACGCAGTATTTT.

DNA for the CDR3: TGTGCCAGCAGTTACACAGAGAAAACTGAAGCTTTCTTT. Translation gives CASSYTEKTEAFF. V usage is TRBV27 and J usage is TRBJ1-1; D gene ambiguous. The V gene lost 4 bases and the J gene lost 5 bases, with 11 bases spanning the gap. The CDR3 sequence is 13 residues long. Germline loops: CDR1 MNHEY, CDR2 SMNVEV (reference sequence).